Listed below are T cell receptor beta chains from one sample, sequenced in a study of CD4 and CD8 cells across lung adenocarcinoma regions. Each CDR3 protein is one row after TCRdb ran MiXCR on the PCR reads. The sample contains roughly 25,000 distinct CDR3 sequences, 50% to 55% of which appear only once. The sequencing sample was made of CD8+ T cells from the center of a lung tumor. These receptors originate from a male donor with lung adenocarcinoma. The CD4 and CD8 labels of this study may be unreliable. Both conserved end residues are part of each CDR3. The D gene is left open where the match is weak. Clone size appears in some rows only: once, few, many, or a class for an expanded clone.

d_call	v_call	clone_size	j_call	cdr3_aa	cdr3_nt
TRBD2	TRBV4-2	.	TRBJ2-7	CASSQEPSGRFYEQYF	TGTGCCAGCAGCCAAGAGCCTAGCGGGAGGTTCTACGAGCAGTACTTC
.	TRBV6-1	few	TRBJ2-5	CASSEGSGAQETQYF	TGTGCCAGCAGTGAAGGGTCAGGGGCCCAAGAGACCCAGTACTTC
TRBD1	TRBV7-2	.	TRBJ2-5	CASSSGTGQETQYF	TGTGCCAGCAGCTCCGGGACAGGTCAAGAGACCCAGTACTTC
TRBD2	TRBV11-1	.	TRBJ2-1	CASSLGLGNPEQFF	TGTGCCAGCAGCCTGGGACTAGGGAATCCTGAGCAGTTCTTC
.	TRBV3-1	many	TRBJ2-2	CASSHGTASGELFF	TGTGCCAGCAGCCACGGGACCGCATCCGGGGAGCTGTTTTTT
TRBD2	TRBV7-9	.	TRBJ2-1	CASSLVRGSYNEQFF	TGTGCCAGCAGCTTAGTGCGGGGGTCCTACAATGAGCAGTTCTTC
.	TRBV6-1	many	TRBJ2-6	CASSPRSAGANVLTF	TGTGCCAGCAGTCCCCGGTCTGCTGGGGCCAACGTCCTGACTTTC
.	TRBV10-3	.	TRBJ2-2	CAIRDARTGELYF	TGTGCCATCAGGGATGCCAGGACCGGGGAGCTGTATTTT
.	TRBV30	.	TRBJ2-4	CAWSGGSGQGGKNMQYF	TGTGCCTGGAGTGGCGGCTCGGGGCAGGGAGGCAAAAACATGCAGTATTTC
.	TRBV5-1	.	TRBJ2-4	CRSRVPSAKASQYF	TGCCGCAGCAGGGTGCCGTCAGCCAAAGCCTCTCAGTACTTT
TRBD1	TRBV6-2/TRBV6-3	.	TRBJ1-4	CASSDGTGKGKLFF	TGTGCCAGCAGTGACGGGACAGGGAAGGGAAAACTGTTTTTT
.	TRBV5-1	.	TRBJ2-7	CASSLGAYEQYF	TGCGCCAGCAGCTTGGGAGCCTACGAGCAGTACTTC
.	TRBV6-4	.	TRBJ2-3	CVRGPRAGDMQYF	TGTGTCAGGGGTCCGAGGGCCGGAGATATGCAGTATTTT
.	TRBV10-1	once	TRBJ2-3	CASGSGLRATNTQYF	TGCGCCAGCGGCTCGGGGCTCCGGGCCACAAATACGCAGTACTTT
TRBD2	TRBV20-1	.	TRBJ2-4	CSARNLAGLNIQYF	TGCAGTGCTAGAAACCTAGCGGGATTAAACATTCAGTACTTC
TRBD2	TRBV6-4	many	TRBJ2-1	CASSRGEQGNNEQFF	TGTGCCAGCAGTCGGGGGGAGCAGGGAAACAATGAGCAGTTCTTC